This T cell receptor beta chain came from a study of T cell responses to AZD1222 COVID-19 vaccine (dated by TCRdb to about 2021). General notes on the study: AZD1222 recipients given second doses at about 4 weeks or at about 12 weeks were pooled, since spike-specific TCR depth and breadth were not found to differ between the two schedules. A total of about 250 trial participants underwent TCR sequencing, of whom nearly 210 had received two doses of AZD1222 and some 26 had received two doses of the MenACWY control vaccine. Trial participants were enrolled by age into 18-55, 56-69 and 70-plus year subgroups, with roughly 160, 29 and 62 TCR-sequenced participants respectively. Summary of the overall study and its limitations: The 56-69-year group was small, and its depth increase did not reach significance, likely because of low power. Conclusions about previously exposed vaccinees are limited, since just five or six AZD1222 recipients were seropositive for SARS-CoV-2 at baseline. Reportedly, close to half of the unique spike-specific TCRs recognized epitopes lying outside the regions that are mutated in the B.1.351 and B.1.1.7 variants. Spike-specific TCR breadth and depth rose significantly after two AZD1222 doses compared with day 0 and with MenACWY recipients. Because no day 14 peak-response samples were available, the repertoires could be characterized only after the peak T cell response. CD4 TCRs associated with the vaccine covered the entire spike protein, and the dominant responses were in regions 160-218 and 743-854. Participants were mostly white British and included more females than males, and it was suggested by the authors that clonal diversity may have been underestimated.

Looking up the germline V gene yields CDR1 MGHDK and CDR2 SYGVNS. V sheds 4 bases and J sheds 3 bases, leaving 15 bases between their ends. The CDR3 has 15 amino acids, counting the end cysteine and phenylalanine. Only CDR3 DNA remains: 45 bases, in frame from the first base. The CDR3 regions of human TCRbeta chains were analyzed by immunosequencing. The authors processed their data as follows. TCRs in the repertoires were compared against a reference library of SARS-CoV-2-specific TCRs that had been generated with the MIRA antigen-specificity platform. Breadth was defined as the fraction of unique TCRs that were SARS-CoV-2-associated, and depth was defined as the fraction of total T cells that were SARS-CoV-2-associated. Each spike-specific TCR was assigned to its reactive spike region and to a CD4 or CD8 class using the MIRA data. Log10-transformed breadth and depth values were compared by one-way ANOVA with Sidak's multiple comparisons tests. TCRdb retrieved this table from immuneACCESS and kept in-frame rearrangements only. Not all clones are present; in checked studies, unresolved V genes account for under half, and no reason is known for the remainder. The D gene and trimming were derived from the DNA, and the V and J assignments and clone size from that table. This sample comprises about 130,000 clones, 89% of them detected only once. Approximately 6.8% of the sample goes to the ten largest clones.

For this clone: Its antigen target is currently unknown. No much larger clonotype is one base removed from it; base qualities were not supplied.

Taken with the paper, the label for time point translates to: baseline before first vaccination. Samples from vaccinated people were obtained from the UK trials COV001 and COV002, which included a single-blind randomized controlled phase 2/3 trial of AZD1222 (ChAdOx1 nCoV-19) in healthy adults. For TCRbeta chain sequencing, PBMC samples were collected from trial participants at day 0 and at day 28 after the second dose. The sequence was collected from an adult in good health. The material was peripheral blood, obtained on day 0 of AZD1222 vaccination. The rearranged segments are TRBV25-1 and TRBJ1-2, and perhaps TRBD1 as D gene, on 5 matching bases. The DNA reads TGTGCCAGCAGTGGCCCGGTGGGGCACTACTATGGCTACACCTTC. It codes for CASSGPVGHYYGYTF.